One and the same sample provided the 12 T cell receptor beta chains below, sequenced in a study of control samples from healthy donors and cancer patients. Sequenced by immunoSEQ multiplex PCR; TCRdb stores in-frame clones only, minus some. The profile shows roughly 160,000 clones, roughly 95% of them singletons. Sequenced input: blood. The receptors stem from a young woman in good health.

The V and J genes are TRBV6-5 and TRBJ2-7; 9 bases align to TRBD1. The CDR3 covers 13 residues. CDR1 and CDR2 (germline): MNHEY, SVGAGI. After removal of 4 bases from V and 6 bases from J, the junction contained 4 bases not matched to a gene. Written as DNA, the CDR3 is TGTGCCAGCAGTTCGGGACAGGGCCGCGAGCAGTACTTC. This sequence encodes CASSSGQGREQYF.

This clone is a singleton in its sample. The CDR3 spells CASSQDRGNEQFF. CDR3 DNA sequence: TGTGCCAGCAGCCAAGACAGGGGCAATGAGCAGTTCTTC. The chain combines TRBV3-1 (or the pseudogene TRBV3-2) with TRBJ2-1; a weak D match, TRBD1 (6 bases). V lost 0 bases to trimming and J lost 6 bases, with 6 bases between them. The CDR3 extends over 13 amino acids. Germline V CDR1 and CDR2: LGHDT, YNNKEL (reference sequence).

This clone was observed once. The gene calls are TRBV29-1 and TRBJ1-1; D is unresolved. Between the trimmed V and J ends, which lost 4 bases and 1 base, there was a span of 25 bases. Germline CDR1 reads SQVTM; CDR2 reads ANQGSEA. The CDR3 loop spans 18 amino acids. CDR3: CSVGDRRLLPGGNTEAFF. The CDR3 DNA follows: TGCAGCGTTGGCGATCGGAGGTTACTCCCGGGAGGGAACACTGAAGCTTTCTTT.

The J gene is TRBJ2-4, the V gene TRBV28, with TRBD1 as a possible D gene (5 bases). Germline V lookup: CDR1 MDHEN, CDR2 SYDVKM. V shed 2 bases and J shed 0 bases, with 8 bases lying between them. CDR3 length: 15 residues. CDR3 residues: CASSLVRVAKNIQYF. CDR3 nucleotide sequence: TGTGCCAGCAGTTTAGTCAGGGTAGCCAAAAACATTCAGTACTTC.

The V gene is TRBV11-2, the J gene TRBJ2-5; D unresolved. Germline loops: CDR1 SGHAT, CDR2 FQNNGV. V was cut by 4 bases and J by 5 bases, with 11 bases left in between. The CDR3 sequence is 13 residues long. This CDR3 is CASSSEISETQYF. CDR3 bases: TGTGCCAGCAGCTCGGAAATTAGCGAGACCCAGTACTTC.

The chain has TRBV5-8 and TRBJ1-3; D is undetermined. The germline gives CDR1 SGHTS, CDR2 YDEGEE. Trimming shortened V by 2 bases and J by 4 bases, and 10 bases separated the two germline ends. The CDR3 has 14 residues. The CDR3 DNA reads TGTGCCAGCAGCTTCCGGATCGGGGGAAACACCATATATTTT. Translation: CASSFRIGGNTIYF.

The genes are TRBV9 and TRBJ1-1; no firm D call. The CDR3 totals 13 residues. V lost 0 bases and J lost 5, with 8 bases in between. In germline, CDR1 is SGDLS, CDR2 YYNGEE. The chain's CDR3 is CASSVDSWTEAFF. Written as DNA, the CDR3 is TGTGCCAGCAGCGTAGACAGTTGGACTGAAGCTTTCTTT.

The rearrangement joins TRBV19 to TRBJ2-1; D remains ambiguous. Trimming left V 5 bases short and J 0 bases short, with 8 bases between. The germline CDR1 and CDR2 sequences are LNHDA and SQIVND (reference sequence). The CDR3 is made up of 14 amino acids. The CDR3 sequence is CASSVYNSYNEQFF. The CDR3 coding sequence is TGTGCCAGTAGTGTTTACAACTCCTACAATGAGCAGTTCTTC.

The chain links TRBV19 to TRBJ2-2; no definite D call. Germline lookup yields CDR1 LNHDA and CDR2 SQIVND (reference sequence). Trimming took off 3 bases at V and 5 bases at J, with 10 bases between the two ends. This CDR3 region has 14 residues. Written as DNA, the CDR3 is TGTGCCAGTAGTATCAATCGTCGGACCGGGGAGCTGTTTTTT. Encoded protein: CASSINRRTGELFF.

V is TRBV2 and J is TRBJ1-4; weak D call: TRBD1 (5 bases). The CDR3 has 13 residues. Trimming left V 11 bases short and J 8 bases short, with 18 bases between. Germline CDR1 is SNHLY and CDR2 is FYNNEI. CDR3 nucleotide sequence: TGTGCCGTACCCTCGGGGAAGGGGGAAAAACTGTTTTTT. It yields the protein CAVPSGKGEKLFF.

The CDR3 DNA follows: TGTGCCCACCCGCAGGGACAGGTTCCCACCGGGGAGCTGTTTTTT. Its protein product is CAHPQGQVPTGELFF. The V and J genes are TRBV6-5 and TRBJ2-2; 8 bases fit TRBD1. This CDR3 has 15 amino acids. V lost 11 bases and J lost 4; bases outside the gene matches: 12. Germline assignment: CDR1 MNHEY and CDR2 SVGAGI.

This sequence joins TRBV14 and TRBJ2-7, with D maybe TRBD1 (6 bases). Germline V CDR1 and CDR2: SGHDN, FVKESK. The CDR3 is made up of 14 amino acids. V was pared by 1 base and J by 4 bases, with 11 bases between. CDR3 in DNA: TGTGCCAGCAGCCAAGGAACAGGGAGATACGAGCAGTACTTC. This sequence encodes CASSQGTGRYEQYF.